The present entry profiles one T cell receptor beta chain with its context. It has no known antigen specificity. Base qualities are not at hand, and no much larger clone is one base apart. Library preparation was by the immunoSEQ multiplex PCR assay. For the multiplex PCR, a mixture combining 60 forward primers for TCR Vbeta segments and 13 reverse primers for TCR Jbeta segments was used. The CDR3 region of rearranged TCR beta genes was amplified from genomic DNA with a multiplex PCR assay. Amplified TCR beta libraries were sequenced as 87-base-pair reads on the Illumina HiSeq System. In the paper's pipeline: A later analysis tallied 70 million to 100 million unique TCR beta chains across the 666 repertoires, and approximately 12 million of those chains were shared by two or more donors. A nearest-neighbor algorithm error-corrected the raw reads and collapsed the reads into unique sequences, merging closely related sequences to remove PCR and sequencing errors. CDR3 sequences were aligned to IMGT reference sequences to assign V, D and J gene segments. Each retained sequence needed at least a six-nucleotide match to both a V gene segment and a J gene segment. Rearrangements were classified as productive when the CDR3 lacked stop codons and remained in frame with V and J, and all other rearrangements were classified as non-productive. CDR3 was defined according to IMGT convention as the region running from the second conserved V-encoded cysteine to the conserved J-encoded phenylalanine. Sequences without an unambiguous match to a single V gene segment were excluded from the earlier analysis of 500 to 700 of the donors. In an earlier analysis of approximately 590 of the donors, V segments were called functional above 56.7% productive rearrangements and were called segregating when the between-donor standard deviation exceeded 5%. To diagnose cytomegalovirus status from the catalog of TCR beta chain sequences, a statistical classification framework was built. A later analysis assigned V and J genes by comparing TCR nucleotide sequences with IMGT/GENE-DB human TR gene sequences. The TCRdist pipeline was used in a later analysis to assign CDR3 sequences and most-parsimonious VDJ recombination scenarios. In a later analysis, every TCR beta chain was defined by the combination of its CDR3 amino acid sequence and its V-gene family, and reads without a unique V-gene family were dropped. As a way to deal with suspected cross-contamination and a sequencing artifact, a later analysis dropped approximately 590 nucleotide sequences that were highly shared and had low generation probability. In a later analysis, a clonal expansion index for each public chain was calculated from normalized within-repertoire ranks of inferred template counts. In a later analysis, generation probabilities were computed with a VDJ recombination model fitted to out-of-frame rearrangements, and the resulting probabilities were checked against IGoR. In a later analysis, TCR-TCR, TCR-HLA and TCR-CMV co-occurrence was scored with hypergeometric tests, and a repertoire-size bias correction was applied to TCR pairs. False discovery rates were estimated in a later analysis by permuting HLA or CMV assignments 20 times. In a later analysis, co-occurring TCRs were grouped using DBSCAN, and TCRdist sequence similarity was added for clustering within HLA-allele-positive subsets. Repertoires with fewer than 30,000 or more than 120,000 public chains, plus five repertoires with anomalous nucleotide sharing, were excluded from co-occurrence clustering. TCRdb holds this immuneACCESS table with in-frame rearrangements only. Some clones are missing; in checked studies, unresolved V genes explain under half, and the rest has no known cause. V and J calls and clone size are those listed in that table; D and trimming were worked out from the DNA. Counted in this sample were about 150,000 clones; about 80% of them appeared once. Of the sample, over 10% is held by the ten largest clones.

In total, roughly 710 healthy bone marrow donors made up the cohort. All cohort members were sampled while nominally healthy, although unrecorded immune exposures were likely present. The donor was CMV seropositive and was included in the group of 250 to 300 seropositive cohort members. Every donor gave a peripheral blood sample, and the peripheral blood mononuclear cells from that sample were used for TCR beta sequencing. Genomic DNA was extracted from the blood cell samples with the Qiagen DNeasy Blood Extraction Kit. Inclusive of the bounding cysteine and phenylalanine, the CDR3 is 15 residues long. Only the CDR3 portion is preserved as DNA: 45 bases, with reading frame beginning at the first base. V lost 3 bases and J lost 6 bases, and the count of bases not matched to a germline gene is 9. For CDR1 and CDR2, the germline V gene lists LGHNA and YNFKEQ. The sample is drawn from a study of cytomegalovirus exposure and HLA in healthy donors (dated by TCRdb to about 2017). Concerning the study at large: An earlier analysis of roughly 500 of the donors reported approximately 260 Gb of sequence data and around 120 million unique TCR beta sequences obtained from roughly 180 million T cells. An early release covering some 640 HLA-typed donors comprised approximately 300 gigabases of sequencing data and tens of millions of unique TCR sequences. Of the 350 to 450 genotyped donors, approximately 80% were placed in the genetic ancestry cluster associated with self-reported Caucasian donors. The study aimed to test whether cataloging public T cell receptors could reveal signatures of past pathogen exposure. The T cell repertoires of some 700 subjects were profiled by immunosequencing and related to cytomegalovirus serostatus. Besides the first cohort of more than 650 subjects, a separate validation cohort made up of 120 or so different subjects was used. To predict cytomegalovirus infection status, the study combined high-throughput TCR immunosequencing, statistical association of individual TCRs with disease status, and machine learning. To study patterns of TCR occurrence, a later analysis re-analyzed previously published TCR beta repertoires from more than 550 donors and added high-resolution HLA genotyping. Rather than drawing on any new phenotypic data, the later analysis identified candidate immune exposures from TCR beta sequences and the way those sequences occurred across donors. To decide whether each TCR beta V gene segment behaved as functional or pseudogenic, an earlier analysis of fewer than 750 of the donors relied on high-throughput TCR beta sequencing. Donor age, sex, ethnicity and CMV serostatus were collected together with the repertoire data. Genome-wide SNP genotypes for about 55% of the roughly 670 donors were used in a later genetic analysis, which treated that subset as a discovery cohort. Every repertoire in the discovery cohort had been generated on one and the same sequencing platform. Class I and class II HLA loci were covered by the typing at four-digit resolution. Typing coverage differed by locus: A, B, C, DRB1 and DQB1 were typed in about 620-640 donors, DQA1 in about 500, DPA1 in around 610, and DPB1 in about 450. About five DR-DQ haplotypes were treated as single units for association and clustering because of strong linkage in the cohort. On average, around 240,000 unique TCR beta nucleotide sequences were sequenced per donor among about 400 genotyped donors of the cohort, with 15% to 20% of those sequences being non-productive.

Overall results and qualifications from the work: In vitro tests confirmed that a few of the cytomegalovirus-associated TCR beta chains recognize cytomegalovirus antigens. The presence/absence analyses assumed that sequencing depth was roughly uniform across donors, and that assumption may not be true. In a later analysis, the rate of TCR association differed among HLA loci, with DRB1 alleles having the most associated TCRs and HLA-C alleles having the fewest. Most TCR sequences were seen in very few donors, while some public TCRs were found in many individuals. Specific HLA alleles were associated with about 17,000 TCR beta sequences at a false discovery rate of 0.05 in a later analysis. Strong co-occurrence of HLA alleles, especially DR and DQ, made assigning TCR associations to individual alleles difficult. A further reported finding was that TCR beta sequences accurately predicted the HLA-A and HLA-B alleles for most subjects in the first cohort. The study listed approximately 150 TCR beta chains as associated with cytomegalovirus. A later analysis found that HLA-associated TCR beta chains were more clonally expanded and had lower generation probabilities than equally common non-associated chains. This cohort had only TCR beta chains sequenced, and the lack of alpha or paired-chain data limited which features could be detected. Immune exposure information for the cohort was limited to CMV serostatus. Because counts were too low, about 17 rarely observed V segments, including chromosome 9 orphons, were excluded from the earlier analysis of roughly 580 of the donors. An earlier analysis of approximately 590 of the donors showed that most TCR beta V segments appeared in productive rearrangements either about 87% or about 30% of the time, which broadly matched IMGT annotations. The sequencing pipeline was judged likely to have produced a cluster of highly shared sequence variants as a technical artifact. Several of the top co-occurrence clusters appeared to be linked to parvovirus B19, influenza, CMV and Epstein-Barr virus, according to a later analysis. Linkage disequilibrium might explain the correlated functional status among segregating V segments, but an unknown experimental factor could not be ruled out. In a later genetic analysis, fewer N-insertions in productive TCRs were reported among donors in an Asian-associated ancestry cluster than the approximately 710-donor mean. Because HLA typing was unavailable for some donors at each locus, only the typed subset was used in association tests. In a later genetic analysis, a missense DCLRE1C variant was associated with V-gene and J-gene trimming of TCR beta chains, and the association was replicated in an independent cohort. Because the 87-base-pair reads could not distinguish some IMGT-functional V segments, including TRBV6-2 and TRBV6-3, those segments were excluded. The classifier was reported to diagnose cytomegalovirus status with high specificity and sensitivity in both the original and validation cohorts. Most CMV-associated TCR beta chains appeared to be HLA-restricted in a later analysis, and the HLA associations seemed to be driven largely by CMV exposure. The authors suggested that the approach could potentially be extended to other disease states and immunological phenotypes.

This TCR was recovered from a young man in good health and CMV-seropositive. The sequenced sample was PBMCs. The rearrangement combines TRBV4-2 with TRBJ2-7; 9 bases in the middle match TRBD1. The CDR3 reads CASSQDRGPTGEQYF. The sequence in DNA is TGTGCCAGCAGCCAGGACAGGGGTCCTACGGGCGAGCAGTACTTC.